What follows are 8 T cell receptor beta chains derived from one specimen sequenced in a study of T cell repertoires in cytomegalovirus infection. No antigens are known for them. TCRdb independently ran MiXCR on the reads; one entry per CDR3 protein. The repertoire includes some 940,000 distinct CDR3 sequences, around 30% of them detected once, and over 12% sits in the top ten. Sequenced here: cultured CD8+ T cells from PBMCs, sampled from culture after CMV antigen stimulation. The source is a human donor in good health (CMV status not recorded). Some clones in this sample may be carry-over from other donors' samples.

This clonotype has just a few counts. This chain connects TRBV6-6 to TRBJ2-7, with 9 positions matching TRBD1. The CDR3 sequence is 17 residues long. V was clipped by 7 bases and J by 2 bases; unmatched bases: 15. Germline V lookup: CDR1 MNHNY, CDR2 SVGAGI (reference sequence). The DNA of the CDR3 is TGTGCCAGCACTCTCCTGATTAGGGACAGGGATACCTACGAGCAGTACTTC. This sequence encodes CASTLLIRDRDTYEQYF.

This chain uses TRBV7-3 with TRBJ2-1, with D unresolved. The V gene's germline CDR1 is SGHTA and CDR2 FQGTGA. The CDR3 is 8 residues long. V was cut by 0 bases and J by 15 bases, with 0 bases left in between. This CDR3 reads CASSLTFF. CDR3 DNA sequence: TGTGCCAGCAGCTTAACGTTCTTC.

This clonotype was seen repeatedly, ten times or more. The CDR3 reads CASSPDSTGHEQYV. The CDR3 nucleotides are TGTGCCAGCAGTCCGGATTCGACAGGGCACGAGCAGTACGTC. J is TRBJ2-7 and V is TRBV12-3 or TRBV12-4, with 7 bases aligning to TRBD1. The CDR3 is made up of 14 amino acids. The junction had 9 bases not matched to a gene; V was cut back by 5 bases and J by 5 bases.

This clonotype was observed at least ten times. This rearrangement joins TRBV7-9 to TRBJ2-1; a possible D gene is TRBD2 (6 bases). In germline, CDR1 is SEHNR, CDR2 FQNEAQ (reference sequence). CDR3 length: 16 residues. With 3 bases removed from V and 0 bases from J, the gap between germline ends came to 12 bases. The CDR3 nucleotides read TGTGCCAGCAGCTTCTCGGGGGATCCCTCCTACAATGAGCAGTTCTTC. Translated, it gives CASSFSGDPSYNEQFF.

This clonotype was picked up many times. The chain couples TRBV7-2 to TRBJ2-1; no firm D call. Germline values: CDR1 SGHTA, CDR2 FQGNSA. Trimming removed 0 bases at V and 0 bases at J, with 9 bases between. The CDR3 totals 16 residues. CDR3 sequence reads: CASSLAGQSSYNEQFF. In nucleotides, the CDR3 is TGTGCCAGCAGCTTAGCGGGTCAGAGCTCCTACAATGAGCAGTTCTTC.

J is TRBJ2-1 and V is TRBV6-6, with D perhaps matching TRBD2 (6 bases). V lost 7 bases to trimming and J lost 8 bases, with 18 bases between them. The length of the CDR3 is 14 residues. Germline CDR1 MNHNY, CDR2 SVGAGI (reference sequence). CDR3 sequence: CASTPGGGWDEQFF. The DNA of the CDR3 is TGTGCCAGCACCCCTGGTGGGGGGTGGGATGAGCAGTTCTTC.

This clonotype was seen only a few times. V is TRBV5-6 and J is TRBJ2-1, with D possibly being TRBD1 (6 bases). With 2 bases removed from V and 0 bases from J, the gap between germline ends came to 12 bases. The CDR3 sequence is 16 residues long. Germline V gives CDR1 SGHDT, CDR2 YYEEEE. CDR3 nucleotide sequence: TGTGCCAGCAGCTTTCTCCGGGACACCTCCTACAATGAGCAGTTCTTC. It encodes CASSFLRDTSYNEQFF.

V and J are TRBV11-2 and TRBJ2-7; no clear D gene. In germline, CDR1 is SGHAT, CDR2 FQNNGV. Trimming took 6 bases from V and 1 from J, leaving 16 bases between them. The CDR3 has 15 residues. CDR3 bases: TGTGCCAGCAGTATCGCGCAGGCTATTTCCTACGAGCAGTACTTC. It encodes CASSIAQAISYEQYF.